This paragraph reports one T cell receptor (beta chain). The V segment lost 5 bases and the J segment 4 bases; nucleotides outside the gene matches: 7. Germline CDR1 and CDR2: SGHNT and YENEEA. The CDR3 has 15 amino acids. Profiling relied on immunoSEQ multiplex PCR, and the TCRdb table lists in-frame clones only, not all of them. The table has 70,000 to 80,000 clones, around nine tenths seen once. The entry originates in a study of blood T cell repertoires in COVID-19. Study background: Specimens from acute and convalescent COVID-19 originated in the United States, Italy and Spain.

V and J are TRBV11-3 and TRBJ1-3; 8 positions match TRBD1. The material sequenced was peripheral blood. The sequence derives from a woman aged 55-70 years with acute or convalescent COVID-19. In DNA, the CDR3 is TGTGCCAGCAGCCCTGGGACAGGAACGGGAAACACCATATATTTT. Encoded protein: CASSPGTGTGNTIYF.